The clone carrying this T cell receptor (beta chain) was recorded once. This specimen comes from a study of blood T cell repertoires in COVID-19. Study information: The United States, Italy and Spain supplied acute and convalescent COVID-19 samples. The cDNA or gDNA used as material had been derived from T cells, B-cell-depleted T cells, or PBMCs.

The germline V and J ends were trimmed by 6 bases and 3 bases, with 14 bases remaining between them. This CDR3 has 14 amino acids. Germline assignment: CDR1 MNHEY and CDR2 SMNVEV (reference sequence). As processed by the authors: Amplification of reference gene primers was used by the study to estimate nucleated cell counts. Assay: immunoSEQ multiplex PCR; the TCRdb copy retains only in-frame clones and omits some. The V and J calls and the clone size are those of that table, but D and trimming were determined from the DNA. This table holds approximately 240,000 clones, 82% found once. This sequence originates from a woman at least 80 years old with active or convalescent COVID-19. Sequences were obtained from peripheral blood. The V gene is TRBV27, the J gene TRBJ1-1, with a possible D match to TRBD1 (5 bases). The CDR3 sequence: CASRYRQSHTEAFF. The CDR3 region has the DNA TGTGCCAGCAGATATCGACAGAGCCACACTGAAGCTTTCTTT.